This T cell receptor (beta chain) is drawn from a study of OX40 agonist ivuxolimab in advanced cancers. Study-level findings and limits: The authors did not determine the antigen specificity of the expanded peripheral T cells.

From its first to its last residue, the CDR3 has 12 amino acids. Per the germline V gene, CDR1 is SGHRS and CDR2 is YFSETQ. The repertoire was sequenced with immunoSEQ multiplex PCR; TCRdb's copy has only in-frame clones and lacks some. The sample contains fewer than 50,000 clones, over 65% of which appear only once. With autoimmune disease history or systemic immunosuppression, patients were excluded. In regard to this clone: Its antigen is not identified. The DNA is omitted, as the CDR3 cannot be located on it reliably, and the CDR3 follows TCRdb's listing.

The sequencing used CD4+ or CD8+ T cells sorted from blood, collected in a trial of the OX40 agonist ivuxolimab. V is TRBV5-1 and J is TRBJ2-7. This receptor was taken from an adult with an advanced solid tumor such as melanoma, head and neck, liver or kidney cancer. CDR3 in amino acids: CASSFVGVGSYF.